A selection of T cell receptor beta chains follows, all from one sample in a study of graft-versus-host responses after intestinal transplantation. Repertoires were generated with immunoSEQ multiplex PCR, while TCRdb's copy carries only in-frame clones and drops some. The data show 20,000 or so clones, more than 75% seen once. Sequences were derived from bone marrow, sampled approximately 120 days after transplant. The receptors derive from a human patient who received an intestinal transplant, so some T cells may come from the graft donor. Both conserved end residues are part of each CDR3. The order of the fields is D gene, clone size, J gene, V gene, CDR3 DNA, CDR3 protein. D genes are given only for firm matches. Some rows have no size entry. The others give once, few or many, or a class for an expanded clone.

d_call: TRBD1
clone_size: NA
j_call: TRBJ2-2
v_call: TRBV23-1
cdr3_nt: TGCGCCAGCAGTCAACCCGACAGGGTGGGGACCGGGGAGCTGTTTTTT
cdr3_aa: CASSQPDRVGTGELFF

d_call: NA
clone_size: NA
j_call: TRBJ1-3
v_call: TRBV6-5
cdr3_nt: TGTGCCAGCAGTAAGGGACCGATCTCTGGAAACACCATATATTTT
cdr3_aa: CASSKGPISGNTIYF

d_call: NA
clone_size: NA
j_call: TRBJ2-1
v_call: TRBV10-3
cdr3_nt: TGTGCCATCAGTGAGTCGAATCGGCAGGATTACAATGAGCAGTTCTTC
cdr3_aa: CAISESNRQDYNEQFF

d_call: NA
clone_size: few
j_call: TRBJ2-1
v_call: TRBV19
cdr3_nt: TGTGCCAGTAGTAAGGGGTCTTACAATGAGCAGTTCTTC
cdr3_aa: CASSKGSYNEQFF

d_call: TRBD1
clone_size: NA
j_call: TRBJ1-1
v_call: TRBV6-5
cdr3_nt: TGTGCCAGCAGCCCGGGACAGGGGGCTGAAGCTTTCTTT
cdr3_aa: CASSPGQGAEAFF

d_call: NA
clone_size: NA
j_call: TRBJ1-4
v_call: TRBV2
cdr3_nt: TGTGCCAGCAGTGGTAACAGGGAAAAGGGGAATGAAAAACTGTTTTTT
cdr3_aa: CASSGNREKGNEKLFF

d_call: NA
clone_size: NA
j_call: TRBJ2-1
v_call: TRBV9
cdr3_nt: TGTGCCAGCAGCAGTGGGGGCACAAATGATGGGCAGTTCTTC
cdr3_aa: CASSSGGTNDGQFF

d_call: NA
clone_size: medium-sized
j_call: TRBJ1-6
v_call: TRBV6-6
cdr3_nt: TGTGCCAGCAGTTACTCGATCAGGGCCGAGCCCCTCCACTTT
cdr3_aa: CASSYSIRAEPLHF

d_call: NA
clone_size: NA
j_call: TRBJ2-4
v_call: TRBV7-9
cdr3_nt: TGTGCCAGCAGCTTATCACTTAGGGTCAAAAACATTCAGTACTTC
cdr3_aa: CASSLSLRVKNIQYF

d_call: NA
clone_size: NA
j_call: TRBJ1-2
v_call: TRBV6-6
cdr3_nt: TGTGCCAGCACCCCATGGTCAGTCCTCTATGGCTACACCTTC
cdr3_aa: CASTPWSVLYGYTF

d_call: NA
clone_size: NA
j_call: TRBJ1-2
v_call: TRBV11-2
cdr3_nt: TGTGCCAGCAGCTTAGACCGGGGGCTGGGCTACACCTTC
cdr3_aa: CASSLDRGLGYTF

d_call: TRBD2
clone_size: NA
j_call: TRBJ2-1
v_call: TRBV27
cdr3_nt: TGTGCCAGCACACCTAGCGGGAACGCGGATGAGCAGTTCTTC
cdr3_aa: CASTPSGNADEQFF

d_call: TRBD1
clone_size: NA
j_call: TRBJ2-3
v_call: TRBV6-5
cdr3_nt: TGTGCCAGCAGTTACTCAGACAGGGTTCTCACAGATACGCAGTATTTT
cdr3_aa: CASSYSDRVLTDTQYF

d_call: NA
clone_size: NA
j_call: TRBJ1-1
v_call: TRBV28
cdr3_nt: TGTGCCAGCAGTTTGTCACAGTACACGAACACTGAAGCTTTCTTT
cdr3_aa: CASSLSQYTNTEAFF

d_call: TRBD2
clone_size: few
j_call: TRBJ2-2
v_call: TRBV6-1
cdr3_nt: TGTGCCAGCAGTGAAGCTAGCGGGAGCACCGGGGAGCTGTTTTTT
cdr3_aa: CASSEASGSTGELFF

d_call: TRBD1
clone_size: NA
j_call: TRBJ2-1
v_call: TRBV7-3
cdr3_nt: TGTGCCAGCAGCGTCGGGACAGGGAGAAACAATGAGCAGTTCTTC
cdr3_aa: CASSVGTGRNNEQFF

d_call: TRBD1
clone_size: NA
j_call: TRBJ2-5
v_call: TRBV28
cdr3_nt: TGTGCCAGCAGTTTAATGGGACAGGGGAGAGAGACCCAGTACTTC
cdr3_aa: CASSLMGQGRETQYF

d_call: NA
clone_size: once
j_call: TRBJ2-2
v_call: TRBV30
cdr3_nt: TGTGCCTGGAGTGTACCGGGGACTGCGGAGCTGTTTTTT
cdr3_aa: CAWSVPGTAELFF

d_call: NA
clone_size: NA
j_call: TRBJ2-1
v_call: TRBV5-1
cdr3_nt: TGCGCCAGCAGCTTGTGGCTAGACAATGAGCAGTTCTTC
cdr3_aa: CASSLWLDNEQFF

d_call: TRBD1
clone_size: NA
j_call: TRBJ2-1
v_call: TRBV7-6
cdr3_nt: TGTGCCAGCAGCTTGAGACAGGGCCCCCCCTCCTACAATGAGCAGTTCTTC
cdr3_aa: CASSLRQGPPSYNEQFF

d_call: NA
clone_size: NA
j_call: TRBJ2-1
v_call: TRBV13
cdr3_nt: TGTGCCAGCACCACGACCCCAGCTTTCTCCTACAATGAGCAGTTCTTC
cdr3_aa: CASTTTPAFSYNEQFF

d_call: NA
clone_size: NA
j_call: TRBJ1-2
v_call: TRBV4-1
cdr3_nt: TGCGCCAGCAGCCAAGTGGCAGGCGAATCTAACTATGGCTACACCTTC
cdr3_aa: CASSQVAGESNYGYTF

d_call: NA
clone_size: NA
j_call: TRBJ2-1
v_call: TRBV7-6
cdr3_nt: TGTGCTAGCAGCTCCACTAGCCTAGTCAATGAGCAGTTCTTC
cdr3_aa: CASSSTSLVNEQFF